These 32 T cell receptor beta chains share one sample of origin, sequenced in a study of cytomegalovirus exposure and HLA in healthy donors. Both 60 Vbeta primers and 13 Jbeta primers went into the PCR. Only in-frame clones appear in the TCRdb table, and some are missing; sequencing was by immunoSEQ multiplex PCR. The table records roughly 200,000 clones, approximately 85% of them present only once. Sequencing was performed on PBMCs. The receptors stem from a woman between 50 and 59 years old in good health and CMV-seronegative.

The V gene is TRBV6-1, the J gene TRBJ2-1, with 10 bases lining up with TRBD2. Germline trimming cut 3 bases from V and 9 bases from J; bases unmatched to any gene: 5. This CDR3 has 14 amino acids. Germline lookup yields CDR1 MNHNS and CDR2 SASEGT. The CDR3 protein is CASSDISGRFEQFF. The CDR3 DNA reads as TGTGCCAGCAGTGATATTAGCGGGAGGTTTGAGCAGTTCTTC.

V is TRBV10-1 and J is TRBJ2-3; 9 nucleotides match TRBD2. With 2 bases clipped from V and 3 bases from J, the junction kept 6 bases outside the gene matches. Per the germline V gene, CDR1 is WNHNN and CDR2 is SYGVQD (reference sequence). This CDR3 has 16 amino acids. CDR3 loop: CASSETVREGTDTQYF. CDR3 DNA sequence: TGCGCCAGCAGTGAGACTGTGCGGGAGGGGACAGATACGCAGTATTTT.

The chain links TRBV6-6 to TRBJ2-1; D may be TRBD1 (6 bases). This CDR3 is 16 amino acids long. The germline V gene encodes CDR1 MNHNY and CDR2 SVGAGI (reference sequence). Trimming took off 6 bases at V and 0 bases at J, with 15 bases between the two ends. The CDR3 spells CASRYTRGSSYNEQFF. The CDR3 DNA reads TGTGCCAGCAGGTATACTAGGGGGTCCTCCTACAATGAGCAGTTCTTC.

This clone was seen a few times. CDR3 amino acids: CASSLARTGELFF. The CDR3 DNA sequence: TGTGCCAGCAGCTTAGCTAGAACCGGGGAGCTGTTTTTT. This chain links TRBV7-9 with TRBJ2-2; no definite D call. Germline loops: CDR1 SEHNR, CDR2 FQNEAQ (reference sequence). The CDR3 has 13 amino acids. V was cut by 0 bases and J by 5 bases, with 4 bases left in between.

The chain joins TRBV4-2 to TRBJ2-5; weak D call: TRBD2 (5 bases). CDR3 length: 15 amino acids. The germline V and J ends were trimmed by 0 bases and 5 bases, with 13 bases remaining between them. The germline V gene encodes CDR1 LGHNA and CDR2 YNFKEQ. The CDR3 is CASSQEVATGETQYF. CDR3 bases: TGTGCCAGCAGCCAAGAAGTAGCGACGGGCGAGACCCAGTACTTC.

The rearrangement joins TRBV18 to TRBJ2-5; D might be TRBD1 (6 bases). CDR1 and CDR2 from the germline V gene are KGHSH and LQKENI. Trimming stripped 3 bases from V and 5 bases from J, with 13 bases between. CDR3 length equals 14 residues. This chain's CDR3 is CASSPTQGEETQYF. Here the CDR3 DNA reads TGTGCCAGCTCACCGACACAGGGAGAGGAGACCCAGTACTTC.

This chain uses TRBV5-8 with TRBJ2-5; 8 bases match TRBD2. V lost 4 bases to trimming and J lost 4 bases; unmatched junction nucleotides: 18. The CDR3 sequence is 18 residues long. Germline assignment: CDR1 SGHTS and CDR2 YDEGEE. CDR3 residues: CASSPARISGGGRETQYF. CDR3 sequence (DNA): TGTGCCAGCAGCCCAGCTAGGATCAGCGGGGGAGGAAGAGAGACCCAGTACTTC.

The chain uses TRBV11-3 and TRBJ2-5; TRBD1 matches at 12 bases. From germline, CDR1 is SGHNT and CDR2 YENEEA. The CDR3 has 17 residues. The V segment lost 5 bases and the J segment 3 bases; nucleotides outside the gene matches: 10. The chain's CDR3 is CASSGRVGQGAKETQYF. In DNA form, the CDR3 reads TGTGCCAGCAGCGGTAGGGTGGGACAGGGGGCCAAAGAGACCCAGTACTTC.

The chain carries TRBV27 and TRBJ1-5, with D tentatively TRBD1 (5 bases). The CDR3 contains 13 residues. The germline V gene encodes CDR1 MNHEY and CDR2 SMNVEV (reference sequence). With 6 bases removed from V and 6 bases from J, the gap between germline ends came to 12 bases. CDR3 nucleotide sequence: TGTGCCAGCAGCCCCGGGGGTGGTCAGCCCCAGCATTTT. Translation: CASSPGGGQPQHF.

This clone was counted between two and nine times. V usage is TRBV28 and J usage is TRBJ2-1; 9 bases fit TRBD2. There are 15 residues in the CDR3. V was pared by 5 bases and J by 6 bases, with 8 bases of the junction left unmatched. CDR1 is MDHEN, CDR2 SYDVKM, per germline. CDR3 sequence: CASSVQREARNEQFF. CDR3 DNA sequence: TGTGCCAGCAGTGTCCAGCGGGAGGCCCGCAATGAGCAGTTCTTC.

This chain links TRBV28 with TRBJ1-2; 11 bases match TRBD1. The CDR3 consists of 15 residues. V trimming: 4 bases; J trimming: 6 bases; junction bases outside the gene matches: 7. Germline CDR1 is MDHEN and CDR2 is SYDVKM. The chain's CDR3 is CASSSWTGGINGYTF. CDR3 DNA: TGTGCCAGCAGTTCATGGACAGGGGGCATCAATGGCTACACCTTC.

The chain has TRBV7-8 and TRBJ1-2; 8 bases agree with TRBD1. CDR3 size: 13 residues. The V segment lost 4 bases and the J segment 9 bases; nucleotides outside the gene matches: 7. Germline V gene sequence: CDR1 SGHVS, CDR2 FQNEAQ. CDR3 in amino acids: CASSSNGQGSYTF. The CDR3 DNA follows: TGTGCCAGCAGCTCGAATGGACAGGGTAGCTACACCTTC.

V is TRBV7-9 and J is TRBJ2-3; 10 bases map to TRBD2. Losses at the gene ends were 7 bases for V and 3 bases for J; bases not matched to a gene: 4. The germline V gene encodes CDR1 SEHNR and CDR2 FQNEAQ (reference sequence). This CDR3 comprises 14 residues. CDR3 protein: CASTTSGLTDTQYF. The CDR3 DNA sequence: TGTGCCAGCACGACTAGCGGGCTTACAGATACGCAGTATTTT.

The chain carries TRBV7-9 and TRBJ1-1, with TRBD1 matching 12 bases. CDR1 SEHNR and CDR2 FQNEAQ come from the germline V gene (reference sequence). The CDR3 is made up of 15 amino acids. V lost 5 bases, J lost 3 bases, and 4 bases stayed unmatched. The CDR3 region has the DNA TGTGCCAGCAGCCCCGGGACAGGGGGCTACACTGAAGCTTTCTTT. It translates to CASSPGTGGYTEAFF.

This clone has more than one count but fewer than ten. The chain couples TRBV30 to TRBJ1-3; D gene unclear. The CDR3 totals 13 residues. Germline-derived CDR1 and CDR2 are GTSNPN and SVGIG (reference sequence). V was pared by 2 bases and J by 2 bases, with 7 bases between. DNA for the CDR3: TGTGCCTGGAGTATAGCGACTGGAAACACCATATATTTT. Its protein product is CAWSIATGNTIYF.

The chain employs TRBV4-3 and TRBJ2-5, with 7 nucleotides matching TRBD1. The CDR3 runs to 14 residues. Trimming took 3 bases from V and 2 from J; bases not matched to a gene: 3. Looked up from germline, CDR1 is LGHNA and CDR2 is YSLEER. CDR3 residues: CASSHQGQQETQYF. CDR3 DNA: TGCGCCAGCAGCCACCAGGGACAGCAAGAGACCCAGTACTTC.

This rearrangement joins TRBV5-1 to TRBJ1-2; unclear D gene. Germline-derived CDR1 and CDR2 are SGHRS and YFSETQ. V was trimmed by 4 bases and J by 14 bases, leaving 18 bases between them. This CDR3 spans 12 amino acids. CDR3 nucleotides: TGCGCCAGCAGCGAGGCGGGCCAGGTAAAGACCTTC. This encodes CASSEAGQVKTF.

The chain joins TRBV27 to TRBJ1-3, with 8 bases aligning to TRBD1. After removal of 5 bases from V and 6 bases from J, the junction contained 12 bases not matched to a gene. The V gene's germline CDR1 is MNHEY and CDR2 SMNVEV (reference sequence). CDR3 length: 16 residues. CDR3 amino acids: CASSPRGRGRENTIYF. In DNA form, the CDR3 reads TGTGCCAGCAGTCCCCGGGGCAGGGGGCGTGAAAACACCATATATTTT.

This clone was detected only a few times. At the DNA level, this CDR3 is encoded by other sequences in the same sample as well. The chain uses TRBV27 and TRBJ1-5; TRBD1 is a possible D gene (6 bases). Germline V gives CDR1 MNHEY, CDR2 SMNVEV (reference sequence). The CDR3 is 14 residues long. V gave up 2 bases and J gave up 2 bases, with 7 bases separating them. The DNA for the CDR3 is TGTGCCAGCAGTTTAGGGGGCGGCAATCAGCCCCAGCATTTT. It specifies CASSLGGGNQPQHF.

The J gene is TRBJ2-7, the V gene TRBV2; 7 nucleotides line up with TRBD1. V shed 6 bases, J shed 0 bases, and the junction held 5 bases outside the gene matches. The CDR3 is 14 residues long. CDR1 and CDR2 from the germline V gene are SNHLY and FYNNEI. The CDR3 DNA is TGTGCCAGCAGGGGGACAGCAAGCTCCTACGAGCAGTACTTC. Its translation: CASRGTASSYEQYF.

This chain joins TRBV5-1 and TRBJ2-1, with unresolved D. The CDR3 has 14 residues. CDR1 and CDR2 from the germline V gene are SGHRS and YFSETQ. The V end lost 1 base, the J end lost 6 bases, and 11 bases lay between the germline ends. CDR3: CASSLRPSLNEQFF. Written as DNA, the CDR3 is TGCGCCAGCAGCTTGCGTCCAAGCCTCAATGAGCAGTTCTTC.

The chain couples TRBV5-6 to TRBJ2-1; 7 nucleotides line up with TRBD2. The CDR3 extends over 18 amino acids. The germline V gene encodes CDR1 SGHDT and CDR2 YYEEEE. V shed 0 bases and J 0 bases; nucleotides not matched to a gene: 9. CDR3 DNA sequence: TGTGCCAGCAGCTTGGGGCTAGCGGATTCCAGCTCCTACAATGAGCAGTTCTTC. Translated: CASSLGLADSSSYNEQFF.

The table lists this clone with a few counts. The chain uses TRBV7-6 and TRBJ2-2; maybe TRBD1 (5 bases). The germline V and J ends were trimmed by 5 bases and 1 base, with 8 bases remaining between them. Germline V gene data show CDR1 as SGHVS and CDR2 as FNYEAQ. The CDR3 extends over 14 amino acids. The CDR3 protein is CASSPTVNTGELFF. The CDR3 nucleotides read TGTGCCAGCAGCCCGACAGTGAACACCGGGGAGCTGTTTTTT.

This clone showed up just a few times. The V call is TRBV18, the J call TRBJ2-7, with 9 nucleotides matching TRBD2. The CDR3 contains 15 residues. Trimming cost V 1 base and J 9 bases; bases outside gene matches: 10. Germline CDR1 reads KGHSH; CDR2 reads LQKENI. The CDR3 protein is CASSPLQRGAEGQYF. Here the CDR3 DNA reads TGTGCCAGCTCACCACTCCAGCGGGGGGCAGAAGGGCAGTACTTC.

The V gene is TRBV21-1, the J gene TRBJ2-7; the table gives TRBD1 as D, unverified against the DNA. TRBV21-1 is designated a pseudogene. The CDR3 runs to 15 residues. CDR3 residues: CASSEGQGGEYEQYF. CDR3 sequence (DNA): TGTGCCAGCAGCGAAGGACAGGGTGGGGAGTACGAGCAGTACTTC.

To note about this clone: At one end, the junction sequence differs from germline, possibly due to a read error. V usage is TRBV28 and J usage is TRBJ1-2; D is possibly TRBD1 (6 bases). The germline gives CDR1 MDHEN, CDR2 SYDVKM. The length of the CDR3 is 16 residues. CDR3 DNA: TGTGCCAGCAGTTTACCATCAGGGCAGGGGATCTATGGCCACACCTTC. Protein product: CASSLPSGQGIYGHTF.

The chain employs TRBV28 and TRBJ1-6; 7 bases line up with TRBD1. Germline CDR1 MDHEN, CDR2 SYDVKM. The length of the CDR3 is 16 residues. The V segment lost 4 bases and the J segment 3 bases; nucleotides outside the gene matches: 6. The CDR3, as DNA: TGTGCCAGCAGTTCCGGACAGGTGAACTATAATTCACCCCTCCACTTT. The encoded protein is CASSSGQVNYNSPLHF.

This clone was seen once. The chain recombines TRBV29-1 with TRBJ2-2, with a weak D call TRBD2 (7 bases). The CDR3 contains 14 residues. Trimming took off 7 bases at V and 4 bases at J, with 16 bases between the two ends. Per the germline V gene, CDR1 is SQVTM and CDR2 is ANQGSEA. This chain's CDR3 is CSAMGGARTGELFF. For the CDR3, the DNA is TGCAGCGCCATGGGGGGGGCGCGCACCGGGGAGCTGTTTTTT.

This clone was observed a few times. The chain combines TRBV5-1 with TRBJ2-5, with a possible D match to TRBD1 (7 bases). Between the trimmed V and J ends, which lost 1 base and 5 bases, there was a span of 21 bases. CDR1 and CDR2 from the germline V gene are SGHRS and YFSETQ. The CDR3 is made up of 17 amino acids. CDR3 nucleotide sequence: TGCGCCAGCAGCTTGCCTTATCAGGGGGGAGGTGAGGAGACCCAGTACTTC. Translating it yields CASSLPYQGGGEETQYF.

V is TRBV4-3 and J is TRBJ1-1; the match to TRBD1 covers 8 bases. Germline-derived CDR1 and CDR2 are LGHNA and YSLEER. After removal of 0 bases from V and 1 base from J, the junction contained 10 bases not matched to a gene. CDR3 size: 18 residues. The DNA of the CDR3 is TGCGCCAGCAGCCAAGATAGACAGGGGAAATATAGGAACACTGAAGCTTTCTTT. The encoded protein is CASSQDRQGKYRNTEAFF.

The rearrangement uses TRBV10-3 and TRBJ2-7; 10 nucleotides agree with TRBD2. Germline CDR1 and CDR2: ENHRY and SYGVKD. The CDR3 has 15 residues. In DNA, the CDR3 is TGTGCGTCCATCAAGATTCCTAGCGGGAGTTACGAGCAGTACTTC. Residues: CASIKIPSGSYEQYF.

This sequence joins TRBV11-3 and TRBJ2-1, with 11 bases that match TRBD2. V shed 5 bases and J 0 bases; nucleotides not matched to a gene: 15. CDR3 length: 20 residues. Germline V gene sequence: CDR1 SGHNT, CDR2 YENEEA. The CDR3 DNA is TGTGCCAGCAGCCCAGAGTTAGCGGGAGGGCCGGGTAGCTCCTACAATGAGCAGTTCTTC. Its protein product is CASSPELAGGPGSSYNEQFF.